This TCR beta chain was profiled in a study of Ad26.COV2.S vaccination and SARS-CoV-2 variants. The wider study: Recipients of Ad26.COV2.S got it intramuscularly, once or twice 56 days apart.

Treatment noted: around 19 received Ad26.COV2.S at low or high dose, single or two shots; roughly five received placebo; per-sample allocation not given. The study sampled participants on day 63 after the first vaccine or placebo injection. The vaccine delivered Wuhan-strain SARS-CoV-2 spike through an Ad26 vector. A word on this clone: Its specificity is unknown. Other DNA sequences in the sample encode the same CDR3.

Clones were sequenced by immunoSEQ multiplex PCR, and TCRdb holds only the in-frame ones, with some missing. The repertoire consists of about 410,000 clones, with around nine tenths occurring once and the leading ten covering under 3.5%. Germline values: CDR1 KGHSH, CDR2 LQKENI. This CDR3 has 13 amino acids. Unmatched junction bases numbered 2, after V lost 6 bases and J lost 2 bases. Points from the study as a whole: In vaccinated individuals, spike-specific CD8+ and CD4+ T cell responses reportedly displayed substantial breadth.

Material: peripheral blood, obtained in a trial of Ad26.COV2.S vaccine versus placebo. This TCR derives from a person aged 18-60 years who received the Ad26.COV2.S COVID-19 vaccine or a placebo. The chain joins TRBV18 to TRBJ2-5, with TRBD2 matching 8 bases. CDR3 loop: CASSPGGQETQYF. CDR3 nucleotide sequence: TGTGCCAGCTCTCCGGGGGGGCAAGAGACCCAGTACTTC.